What follows is one T cell receptor (beta chain) and its context. Antigen unknown. CDR3 length: 14 amino acids. The V gene's germline CDR1 is MNHNS and CDR2 SASEGT. Between the trimmed V and J ends, which lost 6 bases and 7 bases, there was a span of 18 bases. The data are from a study of chemoradiotherapy in HPV16-positive cancers. Overall study results and limits: Candidate HPV-specific clones and E7-related TCR motifs grew in tumor during treatment.

Only in-frame clones appear in the TCRdb table, and some are missing; sequencing was by immunoSEQ multiplex PCR. Here the sample spans some 30,000 clones, around three quarters being singletons. The chain is built from TRBV6-1 and TRBJ1-2; the D is unclear. This TCR derives from a human donor with HPV-associated anogenital cancer. This specimen consisted of blood, obtained from a patient who underwent chemoradiotherapy. The CDR3 protein is CASSNSIPGVGYTF. In DNA, the CDR3 is TGTGCCAGCAGCAACAGTATCCCCGGGGTTGGCTACACCTTC.